Listed below are T cell receptor beta chains from one sample, sequenced in a study of blood T cell repertoires in COVID-19. Sequenced by immunoSEQ multiplex PCR; TCRdb stores in-frame clones only, minus some. Seen here are about 90,000 clones, about 80% observed once, and the top ten hold approximately 6.8%. Material for sequencing was peripheral blood. The receptors derive from a man in his 70s with acute or convalescent COVID-19. Both conserved end residues are part of each CDR3. Each record gives: J gene, D gene, clone size, V gene, CDR3 DNA, CDR3 protein. A D gene is named only where the DNA matches it firmly. The size field is filled for only some rows; it gives once, few, many or a size class.

J gene: TRBJ1-4; D gene: NA; clone size: NA; V gene: TRBV7-9; CDR3 DNA: TGTGCCAGCAGCTTCGATAGGGGCAATGAAAAACTGTTTTTT; CDR3 protein: CASSFDRGNEKLFF
J gene: TRBJ2-2; D gene: TRBD2; clone size: NA; V gene: TRBV7-7; CDR3 DNA: TGTGCCAGCAGCCGCCGGCCTAGCGGGACCGGGGAGCTGTTTTTT; CDR3 protein: CASSRRPSGTGELFF
J gene: TRBJ2-5; D gene: TRBD2; clone size: NA; V gene: TRBV4-2; CDR3 DNA: TGTGCCAGCAGCCAAGATCGGGGACTAGCGGGAGGGCCATCCGGAGAGACCCAGTACTTC; CDR3 protein: CASSQDRGLAGGPSGETQYF
J gene: TRBJ2-3; D gene: NA; clone size: NA; V gene: TRBV18; CDR3 DNA: TGTGCCAGCTCAGCATCACTACTAGGGAGCACAGATACGCAGTATTTT; CDR3 protein: CASSASLLGSTDTQYF
J gene: TRBJ1-1; D gene: NA; clone size: NA; V gene: TRBV6-5; CDR3 DNA: TGTGCCAGCATGGTAGGCGGGAACACTGAAGCTTTCTTT; CDR3 protein: CASMVGGNTEAFF
J gene: TRBJ2-4; D gene: NA; clone size: NA; V gene: TRBV10-3; CDR3 DNA: TGTGCCATCAGAGCAGGGGAATGGAACATTCAGTACTTC; CDR3 protein: CAIRAGEWNIQYF
J gene: TRBJ2-1; D gene: TRBD2; clone size: NA; V gene: TRBV6-1; CDR3 DNA: TGTGCCAGCAGTGGACTAGCGGGGGGGCTTAAGAATGAGCAGTTCTTC; CDR3 protein: CASSGLAGGLKNEQFF
J gene: TRBJ1-2; D gene: NA; clone size: NA; V gene: TRBV30; CDR3 DNA: TGTGCCTGGAGTTGGATCAGGGGCTACACCTTC; CDR3 protein: CAWSWIRGYTF
J gene: TRBJ1-2; D gene: NA; clone size: few; V gene: TRBV10-1; CDR3 DNA: TGCGCCAGCCTGGGCCACTATGGCTACACCTTC; CDR3 protein: CASLGHYGYTF
J gene: TRBJ2-1; D gene: NA; clone size: NA; V gene: TRBV15; CDR3 DNA: TGTGCCACAGCGGGCTCCTACAATGAGCAGTTCTTC; CDR3 protein: CATAGSYNEQFF
J gene: TRBJ2-3; D gene: NA; clone size: NA; V gene: TRBV7-2; CDR3 DNA: TGTGCCAGCAGCGATACGGTTAGCACAGATACGCAGTATTTT; CDR3 protein: CASSDTVSTDTQYF
J gene: TRBJ1-2; D gene: NA; clone size: once; V gene: TRBV19; CDR3 DNA: TGTGCCAGTAGTCAGCGGATGGGGTTTAATGGCTACACCTTC; CDR3 protein: CASSQRMGFNGYTF
J gene: TRBJ1-1; D gene: NA; clone size: once; V gene: TRBV7-9; CDR3 DNA: TGTGCCAGCAGCTTAGTCCTCGGTCACACTGAAGCTTTCTTT; CDR3 protein: CASSLVLGHTEAFF
J gene: TRBJ1-2; D gene: NA; clone size: NA; V gene: TRBV10-2; CDR3 DNA: TGCGCCAGCAGTGAGGAGGGAGCAAACTATGGCTACACCTTC; CDR3 protein: CASSEEGANYGYTF
J gene: TRBJ2-3; D gene: TRBD2; clone size: NA; V gene: TRBV2; CDR3 DNA: TGTGCCAGCACCCCCGGGGGGGGTACGCAGTATTTT; CDR3 protein: CASTPGGGTQYF
J gene: TRBJ1-4; D gene: TRBD1; clone size: NA; V gene: TRBV7-9; CDR3 DNA: TGTGCCAGCAGCTCCACAGGGGGGGTTGAAAAACTGTTTTTT; CDR3 protein: CASSSTGGVEKLFF
J gene: TRBJ2-3; D gene: NA; clone size: NA; V gene: TRBV9; CDR3 DNA: TGTGCCAGCAGCGTAGATGTCAGGGTCACAGATACGCAGTATTTT; CDR3 protein: CASSVDVRVTDTQYF
J gene: TRBJ1-2; D gene: NA; clone size: NA; V gene: TRBV19; CDR3 DNA: TGTGCCAGTAGTCCCCTTGGGGACACCTATGGCTACACCTTC; CDR3 protein: CASSPLGDTYGYTF
J gene: TRBJ2-7; D gene: TRBD1; clone size: once; V gene: TRBV2; CDR3 DNA: TGTGCCAGCAGTGTTCCGGACAGGAATGTTTTGGGCTCCTACGAGCAGTACTTC; CDR3 protein: CASSVPDRNVLGSYEQYF
J gene: TRBJ1-2; D gene: NA; clone size: NA; V gene: TRBV5-6; CDR3 DNA: TGTGCCAGCAGCTTTCTCGGACAGCCCTATGGCTACACCTTC; CDR3 protein: CASSFLGQPYGYTF